This T cell receptor (beta chain) was observed in a study of early T cells in non-severe SARS-CoV-2 infection. Background on the study: The chains were unpaired, and the sequenced material was bulk RNA from unsorted whole blood.

V was trimmed by 3 bases and J by 10 bases, leaving 4 bases between them. There are 10 residues in the CDR3. Study conclusions and caveats: Anti-spike CD8 specificities were favored by VDJdb matching, whose results missed private and CD4 specificities.

Concerning this clonotype: As yet, its antigen is unknown.

Tagging with unique molecular identifiers was applied to individual cDNA molecules. TCRdb independently ran MiXCR on the 5' RACE reads; one entry per CDR3 protein. Altogether some 48,000 distinct CDR3 sequences are present, over 7.5% being singletons, with the ten largest covering about 8%. This rearrangement joins TRBV12-3 or TRBV12-4 to TRBJ2-1; D unclear. The clonotype was recovered from an adult who was a healthcare worker with PCR-confirmed SARS-CoV-2 infection or an uninfected control (not recorded which). The specimen sequenced was whole blood. The CDR3 reads CASSFPEQFF. In DNA form, the CDR3 reads TGTGCCAGCAGTTTCCCCGAGCAGTTCTTC.